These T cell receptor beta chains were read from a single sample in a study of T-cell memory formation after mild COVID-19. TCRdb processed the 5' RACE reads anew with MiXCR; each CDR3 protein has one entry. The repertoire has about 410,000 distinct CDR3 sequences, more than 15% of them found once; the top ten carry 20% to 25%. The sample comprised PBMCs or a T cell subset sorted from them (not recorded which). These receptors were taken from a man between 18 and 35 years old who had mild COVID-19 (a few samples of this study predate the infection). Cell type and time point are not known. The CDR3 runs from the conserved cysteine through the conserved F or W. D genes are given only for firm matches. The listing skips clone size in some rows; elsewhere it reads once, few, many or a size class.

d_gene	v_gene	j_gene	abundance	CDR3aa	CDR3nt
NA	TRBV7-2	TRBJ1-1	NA	CASSKDTYLNTEAFF	TGTGCCAGCAGCAAGGACACTTATTTGAACACTGAAGCTTTCTTT
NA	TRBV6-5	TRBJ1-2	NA	CASRRLSPLGYTF	TGTGCCAGCAGACGTCTAAGTCCCCTCGGCTACACCTTC
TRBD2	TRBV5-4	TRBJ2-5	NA	CASSAAGGSEETQYF	TGTGCCAGCAGCGCAGCGGGGGGTAGCGAAGAGACCCAGTACTTC
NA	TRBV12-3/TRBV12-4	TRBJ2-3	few	CASSYWDTQYF	TGTGCCAGCAGTTACTGGGATACGCAGTATTTT
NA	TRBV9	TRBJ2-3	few	CASSASSYTDTQYF	TGTGCCAGCAGCGCCAGCAGCTACACAGATACGCAGTATTTT
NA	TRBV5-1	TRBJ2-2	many	CASRGSSGNTGELFF	TGCGCCAGCAGAGGAAGTAGCGGAAACACCGGGGAGCTGTTTTTT
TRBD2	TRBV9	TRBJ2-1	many	CASTGTSGGREQFF	TGTGCCAGCACCGGGACTAGCGGGGGTAGGGAGCAGTTCTTC
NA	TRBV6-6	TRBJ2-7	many	CASSAGYYEQYF	TGTGCCAGCTCGGCGGGTTACTACGAGCAGTACTTC
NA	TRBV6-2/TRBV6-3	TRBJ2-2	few	CASSSSQTGELFF	TGTGCCAGCAGTTCCTCTCAGACCGGGGAGCTGTTTTTT
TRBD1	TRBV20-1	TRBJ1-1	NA	CSARDHRGHGEAFF	TGCAGTGCTAGAGATCACAGGGGGCATGGTGAAGCTTTCTTT
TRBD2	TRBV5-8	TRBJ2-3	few	CARPPVWGGTDTQYF	TGTGCCAGGCCCCCGGTTTGGGGGGGGACAGATACGCAGTATTTT
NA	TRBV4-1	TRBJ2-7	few	CASRKEGGQGSYEQYF	TGCGCCAGCAGAAAGGAAGGGGGTCAGGGCTCCTACGAGCAGTACTTC
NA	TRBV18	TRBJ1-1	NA	CASSPATGGRGPEAFF	TGTGCCAGCTCACCCGCGACAGGAGGGAGAGGCCCTGAAGCTTTCTTT
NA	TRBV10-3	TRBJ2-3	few	CAISEVAGTDTQYF	TGTGCCATCAGTGAGGTTGCAGGCACAGATACGCAGTATTTT
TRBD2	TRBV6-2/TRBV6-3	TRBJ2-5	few	CASSYSGGTGETQYF	TGTGCCAGCAGTTACTCCGGGGGGACGGGAGAGACCCAGTACTTC
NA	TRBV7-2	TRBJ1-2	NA	CASPGVGGYTF	TGTGCCAGCCCAGGGGTGGGGGGCTACACCTTC
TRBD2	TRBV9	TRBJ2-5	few	CASSVAGTSGQETQYF	TGTGCCAGCAGCGTGGCGGGGACTAGCGGGCAAGAGACCCAGTACTTC
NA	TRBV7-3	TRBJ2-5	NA	CASSLGTDLGRETQYF	TGTGCCAGCAGCTTGGGGACAGACCTCGGGAGAGAGACCCAGTACTTC
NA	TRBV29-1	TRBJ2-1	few	CSVGRFGGTNEQFF	TGCAGCGTTGGCCGGTTCGGCGGAACCAATGAGCAGTTCTTC
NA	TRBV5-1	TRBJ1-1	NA	CASSLSSYRVNTEAFF	TGCGCCAGCAGCTTGAGTTCTTACAGGGTGAACACTGAAGCTTTCTTT
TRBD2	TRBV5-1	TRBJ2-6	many	CASSLAGGTGANVLTF	TGCGCCAGCAGCTTGGCCGGGGGGACTGGGGCCAACGTCCTGACTTTC
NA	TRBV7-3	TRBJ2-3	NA	CDSSIPGDTQYF	TGTGACAGCAGCATACCGGGGGATACGCAGTATTTT
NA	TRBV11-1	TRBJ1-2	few	CASSPITGGADGYTF	TGTGCCAGCAGCCCCATAACGGGGGGCGCGGATGGCTACACCTTC
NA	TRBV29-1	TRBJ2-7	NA	CSVGRGRLRGSEQYF	TGCAGCGTTGGTAGGGGGAGGCTCCGGGGCAGCGAGCAGTACTTC
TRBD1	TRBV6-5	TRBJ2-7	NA	CASSYSLGDRAYEQYF	TGTGCCAGCAGTTACTCGCTAGGGGACAGAGCCTACGAGCAGTACTTC
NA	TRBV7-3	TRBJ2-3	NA	CASSWGITDTQYF	TGTGCCAGCAGCTGGGGGATCACAGATACGCAGTATTTT
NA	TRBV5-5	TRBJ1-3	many	CASSLDAYRAISGNTIYF	TGTGCCAGCAGCTTGGACGCTTATAGGGCTATCTCTGGAAACACCATATATTTT
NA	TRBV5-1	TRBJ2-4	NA	CASSLPRSEAKNIQYF	TGCGCCAGCAGCTTGCCACGCTCTGAGGCCAAAAACATTCAGTACTTC
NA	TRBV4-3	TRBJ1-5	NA	CASSQERVSNQPQHF	TGCGCCAGCAGCCAAGAGAGGGTGAGCAATCAGCCCCAGCATTTT
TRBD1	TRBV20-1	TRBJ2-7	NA	CSARGQGSHEQYF	TGCAGTGCTAGAGGACAGGGGTCCCACGAGCAGTACTTC
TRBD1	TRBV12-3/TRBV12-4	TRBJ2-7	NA	CASSFRDRAREQYF	TGTGCCAGCAGTTTCCGGGACAGGGCGCGCGAGCAGTACTTC
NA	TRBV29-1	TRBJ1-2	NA	CSVGVGGLVYGYTF	TGCAGCGTGGGGGTCGGGGGGCTTGTCTATGGCTACACCTTC
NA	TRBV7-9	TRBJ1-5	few	CASSGPGAYQPQHF	TGTGCCAGCAGCGGACCTGGGGCCTATCAGCCCCAGCATTTT
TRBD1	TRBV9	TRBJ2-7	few	CASSVGTGTYEQYF	TGTGCCAGCAGCGTGGGGACAGGGACCTACGAGCAGTACTTC
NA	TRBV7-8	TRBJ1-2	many	CASSPGTNSGYTF	TGTGCCAGCAGCCCCGGGACAAATAGTGGCTACACCTTC
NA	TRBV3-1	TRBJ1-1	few	CASSHVGEAFF	TGTGCCAGCAGCCATGTAGGTGAAGCTTTCTTT
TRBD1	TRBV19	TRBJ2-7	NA	CASTPGQGSYEQYF	TGTGCCAGTACCCCGGGACAGGGGAGCTACGAGCAGTACTTC
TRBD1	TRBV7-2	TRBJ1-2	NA	CASSSLGTGGSYGYTF	TGTGCCAGCAGCTCCCTAGGGACAGGGGGCAGTTATGGCTACACCTTC
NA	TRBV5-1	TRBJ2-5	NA	CASIPPGVLGQETQYF	TGCGCCAGCATACCTCCGGGGGTGCTGGGCCAAGAGACCCAGTACTTC
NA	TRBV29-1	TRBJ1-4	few	CSVVYGATNEKLFF	TGCAGCGTTGTTTACGGAGCAACTAATGAAAAACTGTTTTTT
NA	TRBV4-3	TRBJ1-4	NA	CASSQDGVGGKLFF	TGCGCCAGCAGCCAAGATGGCGTCGGGGGAAAACTGTTTTTT
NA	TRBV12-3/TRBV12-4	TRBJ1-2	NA	CASRHSGAANYGYTF	TGTGCCAGCAGGCACTCAGGGGCCGCGAACTATGGCTACACCTTC
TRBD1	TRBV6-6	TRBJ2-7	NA	CASSGTDSSYEQYF	TGTGCCAGCAGTGGGACAGATAGCTCCTACGAGCAGTACTTC
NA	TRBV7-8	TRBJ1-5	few	CASSFTRTGNQPQHF	TGTGCCAGCAGCTTCACCCGGACCGGCAATCAGCCCCAGCATTTT
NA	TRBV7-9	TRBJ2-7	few	CASSLRDGLHEQYF	TGTGCCAGCAGCCTCAGGGATGGTCTACACGAGCAGTACTTC